The 14 T cell receptor beta chains reported below all come from one sample, sequenced in a study of cytomegalovirus exposure and HLA in healthy donors. Both 60 Vbeta primers and 13 Jbeta primers went into the PCR. Assay: immunoSEQ multiplex PCR; the TCRdb copy retains only in-frame clones and omits some. The table lists about 100,000 clones, 84% of them singletons. Sequenced sample: PBMCs. The receptor source for this set is a woman aged 18 to 35 in good health and CMV-seronegative.

This chain uses TRBV7-9 with TRBJ1-1, with 8 bases aligning to TRBD1. J lost 11 bases, V lost 5 bases, and 10 bases had no gene match. Germline V gene lookup returns CDR1 SEHNR and CDR2 FQNEAQ (reference sequence). The CDR3 is made up of 13 amino acids. The CDR3 region is CASSARQGSEAFF. In nucleotides, the CDR3 is TGTGCCAGCAGCGCCCGACAGGGGTCCGAGGCTTTCTTT.

The chain combines TRBV7-2 with TRBJ2-7; 11 nucleotides agree with TRBD1. This CDR3 spans 16 amino acids. J lost 2 bases, V lost 5 bases, and 8 bases had no gene match. Per the germline V gene, CDR1 is SGHTA and CDR2 is FQGNSA. The DNA of the CDR3 is TGTGCCAGCAGCCCAGACGGGACAGGGGGTACCTACGAGCAGTACTTC. This encodes CASSPDGTGGTYEQYF.

This chain uses TRBV7-3 with TRBJ2-2; TRBD2 matches at 11 bases. This CDR3 is built from 19 residues. The trim removed 5 bases at V and 2 bases at J, leaving 13 bases unmatched. Germline V lookup: CDR1 SGHTA, CDR2 FQGTGA. The CDR3 region has the DNA TGTGCCAGCAGCATTCCGTATGGGCTAGCGGGGGGTAACACCGGGGAGCTGTTTTTT. Translated: CASSIPYGLAGGNTGELFF.

V is TRBV18 and J is TRBJ1-2; 8 bases fit TRBD1. The CDR3 is 17 residues long. The V gene's germline CDR1 is KGHSH and CDR2 LQKENI. J lost 0 bases, V lost 3 bases, and 9 bases had no gene match. This chain's CDR3 is CASSPLRDRISNYGYTF. The CDR3 coding sequence is TGTGCCAGCTCACCCCTCCGGGACAGGATATCTAACTATGGCTACACCTTC.

This chain joins TRBV4-1 and TRBJ1-6; 7 nucleotides agree with TRBD1. V trimming: 6 bases; J trimming: 9 bases; junction bases outside the gene matches: 14. This CDR3 has 16 residues. The germline V gene encodes CDR1 MGHRA and CDR2 YSYEKL. The CDR3 nucleotides are TGCGCCAGCAGTGTTATCCCGGGACAGAGAATTTCACCCCTCCACTTT. Translating it yields CASSVIPGQRISPLHF.

The chain combines TRBV4-2 with TRBJ2-3, with a weak D call TRBD2 (6 bases). The CDR3 totals 15 residues. Germline CDR1 reads LGHNA; CDR2 reads YNFKEQ. V shed 1 base and J shed 0 bases, with 8 bases lying between them. The CDR3 sequence is CASSQVAESTDTQYF. The CDR3 DNA follows: TGTGCCAGCAGCCAAGTAGCGGAAAGCACAGATACGCAGTATTTT.

The J gene is TRBJ1-6, the V gene TRBV15; TRBD1 aligns across 9 bases. Germline values: CDR1 LNHNV, CDR2 YYDKDF (reference sequence). With 1 base clipped from V and 7 bases from J, the junction kept 5 bases outside the gene matches. The CDR3 is 16 residues long. As DNA, the CDR3 is TGTGCCACCAGCAGAGGGGGTGGGACAGGGAATTCACCCCTCCACTTT. Amino acid sequence: CATSRGGGTGNSPLHF.

This clone was detected only once. The V and J genes are TRBV2 and TRBJ2-3; possibly TRBD1 for D (6 bases). The germline V gene has CDR1 SNHLY and CDR2 FYNNEI. The CDR3 runs 15 residues. V was shortened by 4 bases and J by 4 bases, with 15 bases between the two germline ends. For the CDR3, the DNA is TGTGCCAGCAGTGCAACAGGGTGGGTTGCAGATACGCAGTATTTT. Its protein product is CASSATGWVADTQYF.

The chain employs TRBV28 and TRBJ2-7; 8 bases are a match to TRBD2. V dropped 11 bases and J dropped 0; count of bases not matched to a gene: 9. The CDR3 spans 14 residues. Per the germline V gene, CDR1 is MDHEN and CDR2 is SYDVKM. As DNA, the CDR3 is TGTGCCTGCGGGGGGCAGTTTCCCTCCTACGAGCAGTACTTC. It yields the protein CACGGQFPSYEQYF.

The chain carries TRBV5-1 and TRBJ2-3; 11 bases match TRBD2. In germline, CDR1 is SGHRS, CDR2 YFSETQ. This CDR3 has 17 amino acids. V was clipped by 2 bases and J by 2 bases; unmatched bases: 7. The CDR3 is CASSFGTSGGYTDTQYF. CDR3 sequence (DNA): TGCGCCAGCAGCTTTGGCACTAGCGGGGGATACACAGATACGCAGTATTTT.

The gene calls are TRBV6-5 and TRBJ2-3, with 8 nucleotides matching TRBD2. The CDR3 extends over 14 amino acids. Trimming took 6 bases from V and 4 from J; bases not matched to a gene: 6. Germline V gene data show CDR1 as MNHEY and CDR2 as SVGAGI. The CDR3 here is CASRRGGKADTQYF. The CDR3, as DNA: TGTGCCAGCAGACGGGGGGGGAAGGCAGATACGCAGTATTTT.

V gene TRBV18 combines with J gene TRBJ2-5, with TRBD2 matching 11 bases. V was clipped by 10 bases and J by 1 base; unmatched bases: 8. Per germline, CDR1 KGHSH and CDR2 LQKENI. The CDR3 totals 15 residues. CDR3 nucleotide sequence: TGTGCCACCTCTAGCGGGAGGACTTTCCAAGAGACCCAGTACTTC. Its protein is CATSSGRTFQETQYF.

The chain is built from TRBV6-6 and TRBJ2-3; D is unclear. Germline lookup yields CDR1 MNHNY and CDR2 SVGAGI (reference sequence). With 2 bases removed from V and 6 bases from J, the gap between germline ends came to 3 bases. The length of the CDR3 is 11 residues. CDR3 protein: CASSYLDTQYF. The CDR3 nucleotides read TGTGCCAGCAGTTACCTGGATACGCAGTATTTT.

The rearrangement joins TRBV11-3 to TRBJ2-2, with TRBD1 as a possible D gene (6 bases). The CDR3 runs to 15 residues. The V and J ends lost 5 bases and 3 bases respectively, with 13 bases between them. Germline V gives CDR1 SGHNT, CDR2 YENEEA. CDR3 nucleotides: TGTGCCAGCAGCCACCGGGACACACACACCGGGGAGCTGTTTTTT. Protein sequence: CASSHRDTHTGELFF.